The 21 T cell receptor beta chains in this list originate from one sample, sequenced in a study of monozygotic twins with inflammatory bowel disease. Reprocessing the 5' RACE reads, TCRdb reports a single entry for every CDR3 protein and omits DNA. The sample table includes some 150,000 distinct CDR3 sequences. The specimen sequenced was blood. All receptors come from a human donor with ulcerative colitis or Crohn's disease, or a healthy co-twin of an affected twin (not recorded which).

The CDR3 sequence: CASSSRQTYEQYF. The rearrangement links TRBV7-9 to TRBJ2-7; the D call of TRBD1 rests on TCRdb alone, since no DNA is present to check it. CDR3 length equals 13 residues. Germline CDR1 SEHNR, CDR2 FQNEAQ (reference sequence).

This sequence joins TRBV20-1 and TRBJ1-5; TCRdb returns TRBD1, unconfirmable since there is no DNA. Germline CDR1 reads DFQATT; CDR2 reads SNEGSKA (reference sequence). CDR3 size: 14 residues. The CDR3 sequence: CSAREGTGIQPQHF.

The chain is built from TRBV5-1 and TRBJ1-4; without DNA, the TCRdb call of TRBD1 cannot be checked. Germline CDR1 is SGHRS and CDR2 is YFSETQ. The CDR3 has 15 residues. This CDR3 is CASRSSGTGDEKLFF.

J is TRBJ2-5 and V is TRBV7-3; TCRdb's D call, TRBD1, is unchecked because there is no DNA. The CDR3 loop spans 14 amino acids. Per the germline V gene, CDR1 is SGHTA and CDR2 is FQGTGA. The CDR3 protein is CASSLTGGPETQYF.

V gene TRBV20-1 combines with J gene TRBJ1-4; the TCRdb call, TRBD1, lacks DNA for checking. The CDR3 spans 14 residues. Per germline, CDR1 DFQATT and CDR2 SNEGSKA (reference sequence). CDR3 sequence reads: CSADNRGLREKLFF.

The CDR3 region is CASSLGPGQVGYGYTF. The rearrangement joins TRBV7-2 to TRBJ1-2; the TCRdb call, TRBD1, lacks DNA for checking. Germline-derived CDR1 and CDR2 are SGHTA and FQGNSA. The CDR3 consists of 16 residues.

The chain carries TRBV9 and TRBJ1-6. Germline V lookup: CDR1 SGDLS, CDR2 YYNGEE. CDR3 length equals 15 residues. CDR3 sequence reads: CASSVEGPGNSPLHF.

The V call is TRBV7-6, the J call TRBJ1-3. Germline CDR1 and CDR2: SGHVS and FNYEAQ. The CDR3 has 12 residues. CDR3: CASSPPSNTIYF.

This chain connects TRBV20-1 to TRBJ2-7; no DNA is available, so the TRBD2 call from TCRdb remains unchecked. The germline V gene has CDR1 DFQATT and CDR2 SNEGSKA (reference sequence). The CDR3 consists of 14 residues. The CDR3 protein is CSATEARGAGVPYF.

The gene calls are TRBV7-9 and TRBJ2-2; the D call from TCRdb, TRBD1, cannot be confirmed without DNA. This CDR3 region has 15 residues. The germline V gene has CDR1 SEHNR and CDR2 FQNEAQ (reference sequence). CDR3: CASSSGQLWTGEPFF.

This chain joins TRBV20-1 and TRBJ2-1; TCRdb designates TRBD2, a call that cannot be tested without DNA. The CDR3 extends over 15 amino acids. The germline V gene encodes CDR1 DFQATT and CDR2 SNEGSKA (reference sequence). CDR3 amino acids: CSARTAGGSYNEQFF.

The chain has TRBV5-5 and TRBJ2-1; TCRdb's D gene call, TRBD2, goes unchecked for lack of DNA. CDR3 length: 18 residues. The V gene's germline CDR1 is SGHKS and CDR2 YYEKEE (reference sequence). This CDR3 is CASGKRGLAGTTYNEQFF.

The chain combines TRBV20-1 with TRBJ1-1; the D call from TCRdb, TRBD1, cannot be confirmed without DNA. The length of the CDR3 is 14 residues. CDR1 is DFQATT and CDR2 is SNEGSKA in the germline V gene (reference sequence). This CDR3 is CSAIPRDRATEAFF.

This rearrangement joins TRBV11-2 to TRBJ2-1; TCRdb outputs TRBD1, but without DNA this stays unchecked. The CDR3 spans 15 residues. In germline, CDR1 is SGHAT, CDR2 FQNNGV. CDR3 sequence: CASSPGQGNYNEQFF.

The rearrangement joins TRBV12-3 or TRBV12-4 to TRBJ1-2; TCRdb outputs TRBD1, but without DNA this stays unchecked. The CDR3 is 11 residues long. CDR3 residues: CASSSPGVQGF.

This chain links TRBV12-3 or TRBV12-4 with TRBJ2-5. The length of the CDR3 is 12 residues. The CDR3 is CASSLDGATQYF.

V usage is TRBV19 and J usage is TRBJ1-1. The CDR3 loop spans 13 amino acids. Germline CDR1 LNHDA, CDR2 SQIVND (reference sequence). CDR3 region: CASSIDLTAGAFF.

This rearrangement joins TRBV5-1 to TRBJ1-6; TCRdb designates TRBD1, a call that cannot be tested without DNA. CDR3 length equals 17 residues. Germline CDR1 reads SGHRS; CDR2 reads YFSETQ. This chain's CDR3 is CASSLASAGGSNSPLHF.

The rearrangement joins TRBV30 to TRBJ2-5. Germline V lookup: CDR1 GTSNPN, CDR2 SVGIG (reference sequence). The CDR3 extends over 12 amino acids. The CDR3 is CAWRKGLETQYF.

The chain joins TRBV20-1 to TRBJ2-2. The CDR3 is 17 residues long. Per germline, CDR1 DFQATT and CDR2 SNEGSKA (reference sequence). The CDR3 is CSARLSGGRANTGELFF.

The rearrangement uses TRBV6-2 or TRBV6-3 and TRBJ1-2; TCRdb's D call, TRBD1, is unchecked because there is no DNA. CDR1 is MNHEY and CDR2 is SVGEGT in the germline V gene. CDR3 length: 17 residues. The CDR3: CASSYSGTPGENYGYTF.